The T cell receptor beta chain described here comes from a study of somatic mutations in cytotoxic T cells in rheumatoid arthritis. Germline lookup yields CDR1 LGHNT and CDR2 FRNRAP. V lost 4 bases, J lost 0 bases, and 10 bases stayed unmatched. There are 18 residues in the CDR3. Study-wide points: Neither rheumatoid arthritis patients nor age-matched healthy controls had significantly different CD8+ T-cell clonality from the other group. For about an eighth of the roughly 65 patients, a single CD8+ clone accounted for more than 20% of CD8+ cells.

Once isolated by positive magnetic bead selection, the CD4+ and CD8+ cells had their purity checked by flow cytometry. Concerning this clone itself: Its antigen is still unknown.

Data came from immunoSEQ multiplex PCR; TCRdb stores just in-frame clones and leaves some out. The table includes 15,000 to 25,000 clones, around 79% detected once. This TCR was recovered from a woman aged 50 to 60 in good health. This chain connects TRBV12-5 to TRBJ2-7, with 12 positions matching TRBD2. Input material: CD8+ T cells sorted from blood. CDR3 amino acids: CASGSSSGLAGSSYEQYF. In DNA form, the CDR3 reads TGTGCTAGTGGTTCCTCCTCTGGACTAGCGGGGAGCTCCTACGAGCAGTACTTC.